This T cell receptor (beta chain) was documented in a study of T-cell memory formation after mild COVID-19. Study-level findings and limits: Second-wave clones that peaked on day 37 lacked confirmed SARS-CoV-2 specificity. CM and EM subsets held most contracting CD4+ clones; EMRA held CD8+ ones. Later expanders leaned CD4+, whereas day 15 to 85 contracting clones were balanced CD4/CD8.

The CDR3 sequence is 15 residues long. CDR1 and CDR2 from the germline V gene are KGHSH and LQKENI. V gave up 6 bases and J gave up 4 bases, with 17 bases separating them. As to this clonotype: Its specificity is not known.

With constant-segment primers, 5'RACE yielded cDNA libraries of TCR alpha and TCR beta that carried sample barcodes and UMIs. TCRdb reprocessed the 5' RACE reads with MiXCR, giving one entry per CDR3 protein. The sample holds roughly 280,000 distinct CDR3 sequences, roughly 8.2% seen once. This clonotype was obtained from a young man who had mild COVID-19 (a few samples of this study predate the infection). Cell type and time point are not known. The sample consisted of PBMCs or a T cell subset sorted from them (not recorded which). The chain carries TRBV18 and TRBJ2-3, with D maybe TRBD1 (6 bases). The CDR3 region has the DNA TGTGCCAGCTCCTCGCCCTCGGGACACCCAGATACGCAGTATTTT. Translating gives CASSSPSGHPDTQYF.